One and the same sample provided the 20 T cell receptor beta chains below, sequenced in a study of T-cell reconstitution after alpha-beta-depleted transplantation in children. The library targeted TCRbeta and was prepared with unique molecular identifiers. A single record per CDR3 protein comes from TCRdb applying MiXCR to the PCR reads. The table lists just under 250,000 distinct CDR3 sequences, about 25% of them singletons, with 2% to 3% in the top ten. The material was PBMCs, obtained before TCRalphabeta/CD19-depleted stem cell transplant. The receptors were sampled from a girl aged 2-10 years with Fanconi anemia, due to receive a stem cell transplant.

The chain employs TRBV11-3 and TRBJ2-1, with D unresolved. CDR3 length equals 17 residues. V lost 0 bases to trimming and J lost 6 bases, with 18 bases between them. CDR1 is SGHNT and CDR2 is YENEEA in the germline V gene. The CDR3 protein is CASSLEDYPRDLNEQFF. CDR3 bases: TGTGCCAGCAGCTTAGAGGATTACCCGCGCGACCTCAATGAGCAGTTCTTC.

This clonotype showed up many times. The chain couples TRBV20-1 to TRBJ2-1; TRBD2 matches 7 bases. The CDR3 is 13 residues long. The germline V gene has CDR1 DFQATT and CDR2 SNEGSKA (reference sequence). The CDR3: CRVGGIEPYEQFF. The CDR3 DNA follows: TGCAGGGTCGGGGGGATTGAACCATATGAGCAGTTCTTC.

There are many counts of this clonotype. The chain uses TRBV5-1 and TRBJ2-3, with 11 bases identical to TRBD2. CDR3 length equals 17 residues. Trimming removed 0 bases from V and 9 bases from J; junction bases left unmatched: 12. Per germline, CDR1 SGHRS and CDR2 YFSETQ. The CDR3 loop reads CASSLVGVAGGPGTQYF. CDR3 DNA: TGCGCCAGCAGCTTGGTTGGAGTAGCGGGAGGGCCTGGAACGCAGTATTTT. The whole variable domain, filled in from reference TRBV5-1 and TRBJ2-3, reads KAGVTQTPRYLIKTRGQQVTLSCSPISGHRSVSWYQQTPGQGLQFLFEYFSETQRNKGNFPGRFSGRQFSNSRSEMNVSTLELGDSALYLCASSLVGVAGGPGTQYFGPGTRLTVL.

This clonotype has at least ten counts. V is TRBV12-3 or TRBV12-4 and J is TRBJ1-6; D perhaps matches TRBD1 (6 bases). The CDR3 is made up of 13 amino acids. V lost 6 bases to trimming and J lost 11 bases, with 14 bases between them. In DNA, the CDR3 is TGTGCCAGCAGAGACAGGTATTCTCCACCCCTCCACTTT. This gives the protein CASRDRYSPPLHF.

This clonotype was recorded at least ten times. This chain connects TRBV18 to TRBJ2-3, with 9 positions matching TRBD2. The length of the CDR3 is 15 residues. The germline V gene encodes CDR1 KGHSH and CDR2 LQKENI. Unmatched junction bases numbered 4, after V lost 3 bases and J lost 3 bases. The CDR3 DNA is TGTGCCAGCTCACCGATTAGCGGGAGTACAGATACGCAGTATTTT. As protein: CASSPISGSTDTQYF. Based on the CDR3 plus reference TRBV18 and TRBJ2-3, the full variable domain is NAGVMQNPRHLVRRRGQEARLRCSPMKGHSHVYWYRQLPEEGLKFMVYLQKENIIDESGMPKERFSAEFPKEGPSILRIQQVVRGDSAAYFCASSPISGSTDTQYFGPGTRLTVL.

Ten or more counts support this clonotype. The chain combines TRBV12-3 or TRBV12-4 with TRBJ2-2; D uncertain. V was trimmed by 5 bases and J by 4 bases, leaving 5 bases between them. The CDR3 spans 12 residues. CDR3 sequence: CASSRATGELFF. The CDR3 coding sequence is TGTGCCAGCAGTCGGGCCACCGGGGAGCTGTTTTTT.

This clonotype was seen repeatedly, ten times or more. The CDR3 protein is CASSPRASGRKETQYF. As DNA, the CDR3 is TGCGCCAGCAGCCCCAGAGCTAGCGGGAGGAAGGAGACCCAGTACTTC. The chain carries TRBV5-1 and TRBJ2-5, with TRBD2 matching over 11 bases. In germline, CDR1 is SGHRS, CDR2 YFSETQ. The CDR3 totals 16 residues. After removal of 4 bases from V and 5 bases from J, the junction contained 10 bases not matched to a gene.

This clonotype was picked up a small number of times. This chain connects TRBV6-1 to TRBJ1-4; D unresolved. V was pared by 9 bases and J by 6 bases, with 17 bases between. Germline V lookup: CDR1 MNHNS, CDR2 SASEGT. The CDR3 loop spans 14 amino acids. CDR3 region: CASREHPSYEKLFF. In nucleotides, the CDR3 is TGTGCCAGTAGAGAACACCCTTCTTATGAAAAACTGTTTTTT.

This clonotype came up many times. V is TRBV27 and J is TRBJ2-5; 7 bases agree with TRBD2. The junction had 5 bases not matched to a gene; V was cut back by 9 bases and J by 4 bases. This CDR3 comprises 12 residues. Per germline, CDR1 MNHEY and CDR2 SMNVEV (reference sequence). The CDR3 spells CASGLVSETQYF. The DNA for the CDR3 is TGTGCCAGTGGACTAGTGTCAGAGACCCAGTACTTC.

This clonotype was detected only a few times. V gene TRBV7-3 combines with J gene TRBJ2-7, with D unclear. V lost 2 bases to trimming and J lost 3 bases, with 14 bases between them. The CDR3 runs 15 residues. The germline V gene encodes CDR1 SGHTA and CDR2 FQGTGA. This chain's CDR3 is CASSLDPGGFYEQYF. The CDR3 nucleotides are TGTGCCAGCAGCTTAGATCCCGGCGGCTTCTACGAGCAGTACTTC.

The J gene is TRBJ2-7, the V gene TRBV20-1, with TRBD2 identical over 8 bases. Germline CDR1 DFQATT, CDR2 SNEGSKA (reference sequence). The CDR3 has 13 amino acids. V lost 6 bases to trimming and J lost 0 bases; unmatched junction nucleotides: 4. The chain's CDR3 is CSATGTSSYEQYF. In nucleotides, the CDR3 is TGCAGTGCGACCGGGACTAGCTCCTACGAGCAGTACTTC.

This clonotype has a handful of counts. This rearrangement joins TRBV7-2 to TRBJ2-3; 9 bases align to TRBD1. V lost 3 bases and J lost 5; bases outside the gene matches: 0. The CDR3 contains 13 residues. The germline V gene encodes CDR1 SGHTA and CDR2 FQGNSA. The CDR3 coding sequence is TGTGCCAGCAGCTTGGGACAGGGAGATACGCAGTATTTT. Protein: CASSLGQGDTQYF.

This clonotype was picked up many times. The chain links TRBV6-1 to TRBJ1-2; TRBD1 might be the D (6 bases). The CDR3 runs to 16 residues. Germline CDR1 and CDR2: MNHNS and SASEGT. V dropped 7 bases and J dropped 4 bases, with 22 bases sitting between them. The CDR3 DNA is TGTGCCAGCACCCCTGCTGGGGGGGCCGGGGGCTATGGCTACACCTTC. Its protein is CASTPAGGAGGYGYTF.

This rearrangement joins TRBV6-6 to TRBJ2-4; D gene ambiguous. Per germline, CDR1 MNHNY and CDR2 SVGAGI (reference sequence). The V gene lost 0 bases and the J gene lost 1 base, with 1 base spanning the gap. The CDR3 is 13 residues long. This chain's CDR3 is CASSYSAKNIQYF. CDR3 nucleotide sequence: TGTGCCAGCAGTTACTCGGCCAAAAACATTCAGTACTTC.

In this sample, this clonotype turned up many times. The rearrangement uses TRBV29-1 and TRBJ2-3; D unclear. CDR1 is SQVTM and CDR2 is ANQGSEA in the germline V gene. V lost 8 bases and J lost 3, with 6 bases in between. There are 10 residues in the CDR3. The CDR3 spells CSSDTDTQYF. In nucleotides, the CDR3 is TGCAGCTCTGATACAGATACGCAGTATTTT.

The chain carries TRBV20-1 and TRBJ2-7, with D hard to call. CDR1 and CDR2 from the germline V gene are DFQATT and SNEGSKA (reference sequence). This CDR3 comprises 11 residues. Trimming pared 5 bases from V and 5 bases from J, leaving 10 bases between. The CDR3 bases are TGCAGTGCTGGTTTAGTGAACGAGCAGTACTTC. Its protein product is CSAGLVNEQYF.

In its sample, this clonotype was seen many times. V and J are TRBV5-1 and TRBJ2-5, with 9 bases that match TRBD2. From germline, CDR1 is SGHRS and CDR2 YFSETQ. This CDR3 contains 16 residues. V lost 0 bases and J lost 0; bases outside the gene matches: 3. CDR3 sequence: CASSLGSGGNQETQYF. The CDR3, as DNA: TGCGCCAGCAGCTTGGGTAGCGGGGGCAACCAAGAGACCCAGTACTTC.

This clonotype came up many times. The chain recombines TRBV28 with TRBJ2-7; 8 bases are shared with TRBD1. Unmatched junction bases numbered 4, after V lost 5 bases and J lost 1 base. Germline V gene sequence: CDR1 MDHEN, CDR2 SYDVKM. This CDR3 comprises 14 residues. The CDR3, as DNA: TGTGCCAGCAGTACTACAGGGGGATCCTACGAGCAGTACTTC. This translates into CASSTTGGSYEQYF.

The gene calls are TRBV29-1 and TRBJ1-5; D call uncertain. Trimming left V 4 bases short and J 2 bases short, with 6 bases between. Germline V CDR1 and CDR2: SQVTM, ANQGSEA. The CDR3 covers 12 residues. The CDR3 DNA reads as TGCAGCGTTGGACTGGGCAATCAGCCCCAGCATTTT. This codes for CSVGLGNQPQHF.

The chain links TRBV29-1 to TRBJ1-4; TRBD1 might be the D (6 bases). This CDR3 is 15 amino acids long. The ends were cut back, 4 bases at V and 7 bases at J, with 19 bases in the middle. CDR1 and CDR2 (germline): SQVTM, ANQGSEA. The CDR3 here is CSVATTGTWSEKLFF. DNA of the CDR3: TGCAGCGTTGCCACCACAGGGACGTGGAGTGAAAAACTGTTTTTT.